The 10 T cell receptor beta chains reported below all come from one sample, sequenced in a study of tumor-infiltrating lymphocytes in primary liver carcinoma. Using a constant-region primer together with ProtoScript II reverse transcriptase, TCR beta cDNA was made from around 500 ng of total RNA. What produced the TCR beta libraries was three nested multiplex PCR rounds using slightly modified ARM-PCR. TRBV1-TRBV30 forward primers paired with a C-beta reverse primer were used in the first two PCR rounds, which ran roughly 9 cycles each. MiXCR, run by TCRdb on the multiplex PCR reads, gives a single entry per CDR3 protein. The sample records approximately 330,000 distinct CDR3 sequences, about 61% being singletons. Researchers drew blood RNA from unsorted whole blood and extracted germline DNA as well. The specimen sequenced was peripheral blood. The receptors shown here come from a man aged 35 to 55 with primary liver carcinoma and hepatitis B virus infection.

This clonotype came up a few times. The chain joins TRBV6-5 to TRBJ2-1, with D unresolved. V was trimmed by 8 bases and J by 6 bases, leaving 8 bases between them. Germline-derived CDR1 and CDR2 are MNHEY and SVGAGI. The CDR3 has 11 amino acids. CDR3 amino acids: CASRYLNEQFF. DNA for the CDR3: TGTGCCAGCCGATACCTCAATGAGCAGTTCTTC.

This clonotype turned up a few times. This rearrangement joins TRBV5-6 to TRBJ1-1; no reliable D call. The CDR3 is 15 amino acids. Looked up from germline, CDR1 is SGHDT and CDR2 is YYEEEE. The ends were cut back, 0 bases at V and 0 bases at J, with 9 bases in the middle. CDR3 sequence (DNA): TGTGCCAGCAGCTTGGTCTCACGGATGAACACTGAAGCTTTCTTT. This encodes CASSLVSRMNTEAFF.

About this clonotype itself: One end of the junction does not line up with germline, which may come from a read error. CDR3 DNA sequence: TGTGCCAGTAGTGAAAGGGAGCAGGAGGACGAGCAGTACTTC. Translation: CASSEREQEDEQYF. This chain connects TRBV6-1 to TRBJ2-7; perhaps TRBD2 as D (5 bases). The CDR3 has 14 amino acids. Germline CDR1 and CDR2: MNHNS and SASEGT.

Points on this clonotype: The CDR3 does not end in the conserved phenylalanine or tryptophan, so this is likely a read error. This sequence joins TRBV19 and TRBJ1-5, with 7 bases identical to TRBD1. Germline V gives CDR1 LNHDA, CDR2 SQIVND (reference sequence). With 7 bases clipped from V and 7 bases from J, the junction kept 7 bases outside the gene matches. The CDR3 has 13 residues. The CDR3 here is CASNRGPEQPQHL. The DNA of the CDR3 is TGTGCCAGTAATAGGGGGCCTGAGCAGCCCCAGCATTTA.

This clonotype has more than one count but fewer than ten. A junction boundary mismatches the germline segment, possibly from a read error. The J gene is TRBJ2-1, the V gene TRBV4-1, with TRBD2 matching over 7 bases. Germline assignment: CDR1 MGHRA and CDR2 YSYEKL. This CDR3 region has 16 residues. CDR3 nucleotides: TGCGCCGGCAGCCAAGAATCTAGCGGTCCTTACAATGAGCAGTTCTTC. The encoded protein is CAGSQESSGPYNEQFF.

In the case of this clonotype: The junction departs from the called germline gene at one end, perhaps through a read error. The chain joins TRBV4-2 to TRBJ2-5; 9 bases map to TRBD2. The germline CDR1 and CDR2 sequences are LGHNA and YNFKEQ. This CDR3 has 16 amino acids. This CDR3 reads CASIQDRSSGRMTQYF. The CDR3 DNA reads TGTGCCAGCATCCAAGATAGAAGTAGCGGGAGAATGACCCAATACTTC.

The chain has TRBV4-2 and TRBJ2-3; TRBD2 aligns across 7 bases. V was clipped by 1 base and J by 3 bases; unmatched bases: 13. CDR1 is LGHNA and CDR2 is YNFKEQ in the germline V gene. This CDR3 contains 18 residues. The CDR3 DNA follows: TGTGCCAGCAGCCAAGTGGCGCTTCTAGCGGATGCGACAGATACGCAGTATTTT. It yields the protein CASSQVALLADATDTQYF.

This clonotype occurred once. J is TRBJ2-4 and V is TRBV13, with a possible D match to TRBD2 (7 bases). Trimming took off 5 bases at V and 5 bases at J, with 13 bases between the two ends. Germline-derived CDR1 and CDR2 are PRHDT and FYEKMQ (reference sequence). The CDR3 is made up of 14 amino acids. The CDR3 DNA follows: TGTGCCAGCAGCCCCTGGGAGGGGGAAAACATTCAGTACTTC. Its translation is CASSPWEGENIQYF. The variable domain in full, with the rest retrieved from reference TRBV13 and TRBJ2-4, is AAGVIQSPRHLIKEKRETATLKCYPIPRHDTVYWYQQGPGQDPQFLISFYEKMQSDKGSIPDRFSAQQFSDYHSELNMSSLELGDSALYFCASSPWEGENIQYFGAGTRLSVL.

Comment on this clonotype: A junction boundary mismatches the germline segment, possibly from a read error. The genes are TRBV6-2 or TRBV6-3 and TRBJ1-1; D not resolved. The CDR3 is 15 residues long. The germline CDR1 and CDR2 sequences are MNHEY and SVGEGT. The CDR3 DNA is TGTGCCAGCGGTTATCGGACCGGAGGGAACACTGAAGCTTTCTTT. It specifies CASGYRTGGNTEAFF.

This clonotype was seen a few times. This chain uses TRBV28 with TRBJ2-7; D gene uncertain. Germline V lookup: CDR1 MDHEN, CDR2 SYDVKM. V lost 4 bases and J lost 5, with 6 bases in between. There are 11 residues in the CDR3. CDR3: CASSSPDEQYF. The CDR3 nucleotides read TGTGCCAGCAGTTCCCCCGACGAGCAGTACTTC. The complete variable domain, with remaining parts taken from reference TRBV28 and TRBJ2-7, reads DVKVTQSSRYLVKRTGEKVFLECVQDMDHENMFWYRQDPGLGLRLIYFSYDVKMKEKGDIPEGYSVSREKKERFSLILESASTNQTSMYLCASSSPDEQYFGPGTRLTVT.